The 21 T cell receptor beta chains listed next were all sequenced from one sample in a study of blood T cell repertoires in COVID-19. Measured with immunoSEQ multiplex PCR; TCRdb has only the in-frame clones, and not every one. This table holds more than 350,000 clones, around 87% found once. Sequenced input: peripheral blood. These TCRs come from a woman in her 30s with COVID-19, enrolled during active disease.

This clone was seen only once. The chain recombines TRBV28 with TRBJ2-3; D is perhaps TRBD2 (5 bases). Per the germline V gene, CDR1 is MDHEN and CDR2 is SYDVKM. This CDR3 contains 16 residues. With 2 bases removed from V and 0 bases from J, the gap between germline ends came to 12 bases. CDR3 nucleotide sequence: TGTGCCAGCAGTTTAATCGGCGGGCGTAGCACAGATACGCAGTATTTT. Its protein product is CASSLIGGRSTDTQYF.

The chain carries TRBV29-1 and TRBJ1-5; weak D call: TRBD1 (6 bases). This CDR3 has 13 amino acids. Trimming took off 8 bases at V and 4 bases at J, with 15 bases between the two ends. Per germline, CDR1 SQVTM and CDR2 ANQGSEA. In DNA, the CDR3 is TGCAGCCCTATTAGGGGGGGAAATCAGCCCCAGCATTTT. Translated: CSPIRGGNQPQHF.

This chain uses TRBV2 with TRBJ2-3; a weak D match, TRBD1 (6 bases). The V end lost 6 bases, the J end lost 2 bases, and 15 bases lay between the germline ends. CDR1 SNHLY and CDR2 FYNNEI come from the germline V gene. The CDR3 is made up of 15 amino acids. The CDR3 region has the DNA TGTGCCAGCAGAAACAGATGGGGGCCCACAGATACGCAGTATTTT. Protein: CASRNRWGPTDTQYF.

V gene TRBV5-1 combines with J gene TRBJ2-2; possible D gene TRBD1, 8 bases. The CDR3 covers 16 residues. V was shortened by 4 bases and J by 2 bases, with 15 bases between the two germline ends. Germline CDR1 and CDR2: SGHRS and YFSETQ. The chain's CDR3 is CASSGGDRTNTGELFF. CDR3 bases: TGCGCCAGCAGCGGGGGGGACAGGACTAACACCGGGGAGCTGTTTTTT. The full variable domain, its missing parts supplied by reference TRBV5-1 and TRBJ2-2, is KAGVTQTPRYLIKTRGQQVTLSCSPISGHRSVSWYQQTPGQGLQFLFEYFSETQRNKGNFPGRFSGRQFSNSRSEMNVSTLELGDSALYLCASSGGDRTNTGELFFGEGSRLTVL.

V is TRBV30 and J is TRBJ2-2; maybe TRBD2 (5 bases). V gave up 0 bases and J gave up 7 bases, with 21 bases separating them. This CDR3 is 17 amino acids long. CDR1 is GTSNPN and CDR2 is SVGIG in the germline V gene (reference sequence). The CDR3 region is CAWSVRLSSLRGGELFF. The CDR3 coding sequence is TGTGCCTGGAGTGTACGGCTTTCTAGCCTCCGGGGCGGGGAGCTGTTTTTT. Using reference TRBV30 and TRBJ2-2 for the parts outside the CDR3, the full variable domain is SQTIHQWPATLVQPVGSPLSLECTVEGTSNPNLYWYRQAAGRGLQLLFYSVGIGQISSEVPQNLSASRPQDRQFILSSKKLLLSDSGFYLCAWSVRLSSLRGGELFFGEGSRLTVL.

The V gene is TRBV27, the J gene TRBJ2-3, with 7 bases fitting TRBD1. Germline V gene lookup returns CDR1 MNHEY and CDR2 SMNVEV (reference sequence). This CDR3 spans 15 amino acids. Trimming took 5 bases from V and 4 from J; bases not matched to a gene: 9. CDR3 region: CASSRRTGLPDTQYF. Written as DNA, the CDR3 is TGTGCCAGCAGTCGCAGGACAGGCCTGCCAGATACGCAGTATTTT.

The rearrangement links TRBV14 to TRBJ2-3; possibly TRBD2 for D (6 bases). V shed 1 base and J shed 2 bases, with 13 bases lying between them. Germline CDR1 is SGHDN and CDR2 is FVKESK. This CDR3 comprises 16 residues. CDR3 loop: CASSQGTGENTDTQYF. The CDR3, as DNA: TGTGCCAGCAGCCAAGGGACGGGAGAAAACACAGATACGCAGTATTTT. The whole variable domain, filled in from reference TRBV14 and TRBJ2-3, reads EAGVTQFPSHSVIEKGQTVTLRCDPISGHDNLYWYRRVMGKEIKFLLHFVKESKQDESGMPNNRFLAERTGGTYSTLKVQPAELEDSGVYFCASSQGTGENTDTQYFGPGTRLTVL.

V and J are TRBV15 and TRBJ2-1, with TRBD2 matching 8 bases. CDR1 is LNHNV and CDR2 is YYDKDF in the germline V gene (reference sequence). CDR3 size: 16 residues. After removal of 0 bases from V and 6 bases from J, the junction contained 7 bases not matched to a gene. The CDR3 region is CATSRDPLAASNEQFF. CDR3 DNA sequence: TGTGCCACCAGCAGAGATCCACTAGCGGCCTCCAATGAGCAGTTCTTC.

The V and J genes are TRBV5-1 and TRBJ2-7; the D gene is possibly TRBD2 (5 bases). CDR1 SGHRS and CDR2 YFSETQ come from the germline V gene. Deletions cut 4 bases from V and 4 bases from J, with 12 bases between. The length of the CDR3 is 13 residues. The CDR3 loop reads CASSVGVGYEQYF. The CDR3 region has the DNA TGCGCCAGCAGCGTCGGGGTCGGGTACGAGCAGTACTTC.

V gene TRBV27 combines with J gene TRBJ2-7; perhaps TRBD2 as D (5 bases). V shed 0 bases and J shed 6 bases, with 18 bases lying between them. The CDR3 is made up of 16 amino acids. CDR1 and CDR2 from the germline V gene are MNHEY and SMNVEV (reference sequence). CDR3 bases: TGTGCCAGCAGTTTATCTCTCGAGAGGGCGAGTTCCGAGCAGTACTTC. Its protein is CASSLSLERASSEQYF.

This clone was seen repeatedly, ten times or more. The chain has TRBV27 and TRBJ2-7; possible D gene TRBD1, 8 bases. This CDR3 has 14 residues. Trimming took off 3 bases at V and 7 bases at J, with 16 bases between the two ends. Germline CDR1 MNHEY, CDR2 SMNVEV (reference sequence). The CDR3 bases are TGTGCCAGCAGTTTTCAGGGGGCGGGAGCTGAGCAGTACTTC. Translating it yields CASSFQGAGAEQYF.

J is TRBJ2-7 and V is TRBV6-1; TRBD1 matches at 9 bases. The CDR3 loop spans 14 amino acids. V dropped 2 bases and J dropped 3; count of bases not matched to a gene: 2. Germline loops: CDR1 MNHNS, CDR2 SASEGT. In DNA form, the CDR3 reads TGTGCCAGCAGTGAATGGGGACAGGGCTACGAGCAGTACTTC. Its translation is CASSEWGQGYEQYF.

The genes are TRBV15 and TRBJ2-7; D is perhaps TRBD1 (6 bases). Germline lookup yields CDR1 LNHNV and CDR2 YYDKDF (reference sequence). CDR3 length equals 15 residues. The V gene lost 1 base and the J gene lost 2 bases, with 12 bases spanning the gap. CDR3 sequence: CATSRATTGTYEQYF. The CDR3 DNA reads as TGTGCCACCAGCAGAGCCACGACAGGAACCTACGAGCAGTACTTC.

V and J are TRBV7-2 and TRBJ1-1, with 7 bases lining up with TRBD1. Germline CDR1 is SGHTA and CDR2 is FQGNSA. The J segment lost 1 base and the V segment lost 5 bases, leaving 4 bases of the junction unmatched. The CDR3 has 14 amino acids. CDR3 in amino acids: CASSPRQGNTEAFF. In nucleotides, the CDR3 is TGTGCCAGCAGCCCGCGACAGGGGAACACTGAAGCTTTCTTT.

The V gene is TRBV28, the J gene TRBJ1-4; no clear D gene. CDR1 is MDHEN, CDR2 SYDVKM, per germline. V lost 4 bases, J lost 9 bases, and 18 bases lay in between. This CDR3 has 15 amino acids. The CDR3 spells CASSSSTGIGKKLFF. CDR3 nucleotide sequence: TGTGCCAGCAGTTCATCAACCGGGATCGGGAAAAAACTGTTTTTT.

V and J are TRBV11-1 and TRBJ2-2; 10 bases fit TRBD1. V lost 5 bases to trimming and J lost 4 bases; unmatched junction nucleotides: 4. This CDR3 is built from 15 residues. Germline-derived CDR1 and CDR2 are SGHAT and FQDESV (reference sequence). The CDR3 DNA reads as TGTGCCAGCAGCCACGGACAGGGGGGCACCGGGGAGCTGTTTTTT. Translation: CASSHGQGGTGELFF.

The rearrangement uses TRBV9 and TRBJ1-6, with D maybe TRBD1 (6 bases). CDR1 and CDR2 from the germline V gene are SGDLS and YYNGEE. CDR3 length: 15 amino acids. The V end was cut by 0 bases, the J end by 9 bases, with 13 bases between. Here the CDR3 DNA reads TGTGCCAGCAGCGTAGAGACAGGCAGTGGTTCACCCCTCCACTTT. It yields the protein CASSVETGSGSPLHF.

Note on this clone: Other nucleotide sequences from this sample produce the same CDR3. The chain employs TRBV9 and TRBJ2-7; possibly TRBD2 for D (5 bases). V was pared by 0 bases and J by 0 bases, with 10 bases between. This CDR3 is 15 amino acids long. Germline V gives CDR1 SGDLS, CDR2 YYNGEE. CDR3 amino acids: CASSVDGGSSYEQYF. The CDR3 DNA is TGTGCCAGCAGCGTAGACGGAGGCTCCTCCTACGAGCAGTACTTC.

This clone showed up many times. The chain recombines TRBV7-8 with TRBJ2-2; maybe TRBD1 (6 bases). Germline V gives CDR1 SGHVS, CDR2 FQNEAQ. V lost 1 base and J lost 5, with 8 bases in between. The CDR3 consists of 14 residues. Written as DNA, the CDR3 is TGTGCCAGCAGCTTAGGGCAGGGGACCGGGGAGCTGTTTTTT. Its translation is CASSLGQGTGELFF.

The rearrangement joins TRBV5-1 to TRBJ2-1, with 7 bases matching TRBD2. V shed 1 base, J shed 4 bases, and the junction held 5 bases outside the gene matches. The germline gives CDR1 SGHRS, CDR2 YFSETQ. The CDR3 covers 15 residues. The CDR3, as DNA: TGCGCCAGCAGCTTGATGCGGGAGTCATACAATGAGCAGTTCTTC. This encodes CASSLMRESYNEQFF.

The genes are TRBV28 and TRBJ2-6, with a weak D call TRBD2 (5 bases). Germline CDR1 MDHEN, CDR2 SYDVKM. The CDR3 length is 16 residues. V lost 3 bases and J lost 0, with 9 bases in between. CDR3 protein: CASSFAGSSGANVLTF. CDR3 DNA: TGTGCCAGCAGTTTCGCGGGTAGCTCTGGGGCCAACGTCCTGACTTTC.